The sequence of this TCR beta chain was determined in a study of cytomegalovirus exposure and HLA in healthy donors. The CDR3 consists of 15 residues. After removal of 5 bases from V and 0 bases from J, the junction contained 4 bases not matched to a gene. Germline V gives CDR1 MDHEN, CDR2 SYDVKM. Primers for the PCR totalled 60 Vbeta and 13 Jbeta. Data came from immunoSEQ multiplex PCR; TCRdb stores just in-frame clones and leaves some out. Seen in this sample are roughly 220,000 clones; the ten most common clones hold roughly 1.2%. The origin of this receptor is a girl aged 2-10 years in good health and CMV-seropositive. This chain links TRBV28 with TRBJ2-3; 8 positions agree with TRBD1. Sample: PBMCs. The CDR3 loop is CASSPWTGSTDTQYF. The CDR3 DNA follows: TGTGCCAGCAGTCCCTGGACAGGGAGCACAGATACGCAGTATTTT. Filled out from reference TRBV28 and TRBJ2-3, the complete variable domain reads DVKVTQSSRYLVKRTGEKVFLECVQDMDHENMFWYRQDPGLGLRLIYFSYDVKMKEKGDIPEGYSVSREKKERFSLILESASTNQTSMYLCASSPWTGSTDTQYFGPGTRLTVL.